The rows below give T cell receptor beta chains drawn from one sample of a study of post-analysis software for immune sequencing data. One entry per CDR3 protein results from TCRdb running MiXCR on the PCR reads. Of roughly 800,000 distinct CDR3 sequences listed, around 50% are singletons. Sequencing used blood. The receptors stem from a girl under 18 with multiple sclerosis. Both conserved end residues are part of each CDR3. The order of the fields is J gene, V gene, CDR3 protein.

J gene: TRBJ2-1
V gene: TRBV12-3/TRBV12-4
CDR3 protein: CASRRDRSSYNEQFF

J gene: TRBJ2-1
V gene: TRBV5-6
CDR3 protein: CASSFEHYEQFF

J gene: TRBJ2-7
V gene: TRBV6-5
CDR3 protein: CASSLARPHGYEQYF

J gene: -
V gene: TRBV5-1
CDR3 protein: CASSLEATLYEQYF

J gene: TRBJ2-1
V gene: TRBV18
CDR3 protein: CASSPNPTNEQFF

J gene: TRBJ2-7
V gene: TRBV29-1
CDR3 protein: CSAQGLGQGSAYEQYF

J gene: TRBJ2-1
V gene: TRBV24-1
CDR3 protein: CATSDSGRQGSYNEQFF

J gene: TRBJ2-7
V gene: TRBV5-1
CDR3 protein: CASSLERGRLGEQYF

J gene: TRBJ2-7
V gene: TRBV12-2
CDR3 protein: CASRLATGTESYEQYF

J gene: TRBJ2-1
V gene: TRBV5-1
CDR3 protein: CASSYSRAPSNEQFF

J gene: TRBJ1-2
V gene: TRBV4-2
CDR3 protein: CASSQDIRDARTFIYGYTF

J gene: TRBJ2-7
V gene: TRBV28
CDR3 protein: CASTLREDRTYEQYF

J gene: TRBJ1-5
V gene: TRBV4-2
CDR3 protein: CASSPIGQGNQPQHF

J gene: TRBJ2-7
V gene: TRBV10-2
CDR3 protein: CASRAGGAYEQYF

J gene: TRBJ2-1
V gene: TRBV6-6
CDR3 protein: CASSYSDVSEQFF

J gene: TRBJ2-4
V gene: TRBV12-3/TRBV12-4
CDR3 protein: CASRHTRTGVAKNIQYF

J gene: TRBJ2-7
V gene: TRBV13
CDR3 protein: CASSPATGGKSYEQYF

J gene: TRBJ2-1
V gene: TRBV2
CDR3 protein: CASSRQGLGIANEQFF

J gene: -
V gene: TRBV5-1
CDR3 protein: CASSLGGSEHEQYF